Shown below are 25 T cell receptor beta chains from a single sample sequenced in a study of neoadjuvant anti-PD-1 for oral cavity cancer. The sample's time point: after neoadjuvant nivolumab, at surgical resection. The assay was immunoSEQ multiplex PCR, and TCRdb's table has in-frame clones only and misses some. The profile covers 72,000 or so clones, with 80% to 90% appearing a single time and roughly 3% taken by the ten largest. The input for sequencing was PBMCs, taken after nivolumab (anti-PD-1) treatment. These receptors all stem from a person between 40 and 80 years old with oral cavity squamous cell carcinoma.

J is TRBJ1-4 and V is TRBV30; the D is unclear. Trimming removed 6 bases from V and 8 bases from J, with 16 bases in between. The germline V gene has CDR1 GTSNPN and CDR2 SVGIG (reference sequence). The CDR3 is made up of 13 amino acids. This CDR3 is CACGGRVKEKLFF. In nucleotides, the CDR3 is TGTGCCTGCGGTGGGAGGGTAAAGGAAAAACTGTTTTTT.

The chain is built from TRBV5-1 and TRBJ2-1; TRBD1 matches at 7 bases. The CDR3 extends over 15 amino acids. V lost 3 bases, J lost 8 bases, and 11 bases stayed unmatched. The germline V gene has CDR1 SGHRS and CDR2 YFSETQ. The CDR3 region has the DNA TGCGCCAGCAGCTACACAGGGGCCCGGGCGGATGAGCAGTTCTTC. It translates to CASSYTGARADEQFF.

This rearrangement joins TRBV25-1 to TRBJ2-3, with D hard to call. The CDR3 totals 17 residues. V lost 1 base and J lost 0, with 14 bases in between. Germline V lookup: CDR1 MGHDK, CDR2 SYGVNS. Here the CDR3 reads CASSELGPVGSTDTQYF. As DNA, the CDR3 is TGTGCCAGCAGTGAATTAGGCCCAGTGGGGAGCACAGATACGCAGTATTTT.

This chain joins TRBV27 and TRBJ1-2; no firm D call. The CDR3 runs 15 residues. CDR1 MNHEY and CDR2 SMNVEV come from the germline V gene (reference sequence). V lost 4 bases to trimming and J lost 0 bases, with 12 bases between them. CDR3 protein: CASSSVRGSNYGYTF. The CDR3 DNA is TGTGCCAGCAGTTCCGTGAGAGGCTCTAACTATGGCTACACCTTC.

This clone appeared once. The J gene is TRBJ2-3, the V gene TRBV28, with 13 bases identical to TRBD2. CDR1 is MDHEN and CDR2 is SYDVKM in the germline V gene. V dropped 3 bases and J dropped 2; count of bases not matched to a gene: 14. The CDR3 spans 20 residues. As DNA, the CDR3 is TGTGCCAGCAGTTTTGGCAGGGGACTAGCGGGAACCCCTTACACAGATACGCAGTATTTT. Protein product: CASSFGRGLAGTPYTDTQYF.

This clone was counted a single time. The chain carries TRBV27 and TRBJ2-7, with 12 positions matching TRBD2. The ends lost 6 bases at V and 2 bases at J; junction bases unmatched: 8. The germline V gene has CDR1 MNHEY and CDR2 SMNVEV (reference sequence). The CDR3 contains 16 residues. The CDR3, as DNA: TGTGCCAGCAGACGGGCGGGACTAGCGGGTACCTACGAGCAGTACTTC. Its translation: CASRRAGLAGTYEQYF.

V usage is TRBV10-3 and J usage is TRBJ2-3, with TRBD2 matching 7 bases. Trimming removed 8 bases from V and 3 bases from J; junction bases left unmatched: 5. This CDR3 region has 13 residues. Germline V CDR1 and CDR2: ENHRY, SYGVKD. The CDR3 nucleotides read TGTGCCATCGGGCCTAGCGGTACAGATACGCAGTATTTT. This sequence encodes CAIGPSGTDTQYF.

This chain uses TRBV12-5 with TRBJ2-1; 10 bases agree with TRBD2. V was pared by 6 bases and J by 6 bases, with 5 bases of the junction left unmatched. There are 14 residues in the CDR3. The germline CDR1 and CDR2 sequences are LGHNT and FRNRAP. The CDR3 here is CASGPGLARNEQFF. The CDR3 coding sequence is TGTGCTAGTGGGCCGGGACTAGCGCGCAATGAGCAGTTCTTC.

This clone was observed a few times. The V and J genes are TRBV7-9 and TRBJ2-1; D is undetermined. V was cut by 6 bases and J by 9 bases, with 21 bases left in between. The CDR3 is 15 residues long. Germline-derived CDR1 and CDR2 are SEHNR and FQNEAQ (reference sequence). CDR3 loop: CASRLESKIAGEQFF. Here the CDR3 DNA reads TGTGCCAGCAGATTGGAGTCAAAGATCGCCGGTGAGCAGTTCTTC.

The CDR3 sequence is CASTTQGGAQHF. CDR3 nucleotide sequence: TGTGCCAGCACCACCCAGGGGGGAGCCCAGCATTTT. V usage is TRBV6-1 and J usage is TRBJ1-5; 7 nucleotides line up with TRBD1. Germline CDR1 is MNHNS and CDR2 is SASEGT. V shed 7 bases and J 11 bases; nucleotides not matched to a gene: 8. The CDR3 contains 12 residues.

The chain employs TRBV25-1 and TRBJ1-1, with D possibly matching TRBD1 (5 bases). Germline values: CDR1 MGHDK, CDR2 SYGVNS. Deletions cut 3 bases from V and 0 bases from J, with 11 bases between. The CDR3 totals 15 residues. The CDR3 region has the DNA TGTGCCAGCAGTGACCGGGGGGGGATGAACACTGAAGCTTTCTTT. This encodes CASSDRGGMNTEAFF.

The chain joins TRBV7-9 to TRBJ2-1; 9 nucleotides line up with TRBD2. CDR3 length equals 17 residues. J gave up 3 bases and V 5 bases, and 11 bases lay outside the gene matches. Germline CDR1 and CDR2: SEHNR and FQNEAQ (reference sequence). The CDR3 coding sequence is TGTGCCAGCAGCCCCCCCTTTAGACTAGCGGTCTACAATGAGCAGTTCTTC. The encoded protein is CASSPPFRLAVYNEQFF.

The V and J genes are TRBV4-1 and TRBJ2-1; TRBD2 might be the D (6 bases). Germline V gene sequence: CDR1 MGHRA, CDR2 YSYEKL. The CDR3 runs 16 residues. V was cut by 4 bases and J by 9 bases, with 22 bases left in between. The CDR3 here is CASSRGSGLRPAEQFF. The CDR3 DNA follows: TGCGCCAGCAGCCGGGGGTCGGGACTCCGTCCGGCTGAGCAGTTCTTC.

The rearrangement links TRBV5-1 to TRBJ1-4; no clear D gene. V dropped 0 bases and J dropped 2 bases, with 11 bases sitting between them. The CDR3 covers 16 residues. CDR1 and CDR2 from the germline V gene are SGHRS and YFSETQ. CDR3 protein: CASSLGIGATNEKLFF. The CDR3 DNA is TGCGCCAGCAGCTTGGGTATCGGCGCGACTAATGAAAAACTGTTTTTT.

The chain couples TRBV4-1 to TRBJ2-5; no reliable D call. CDR3 size: 13 residues. Germline CDR1 reads MGHRA; CDR2 reads YSYEKL. V was trimmed by 4 bases and J by 5 bases, leaving 11 bases between them. DNA of the CDR3: TGCGCCAGCAGCCTCCTGCGTGGCGAGACCCAGTACTTC. Translated, it gives CASSLLRGETQYF.

This clone has just one count. V usage is TRBV27 and J usage is TRBJ1-3; D might be TRBD1 (5 bases). Trimming took 6 bases from V and 4 from J, leaving 13 bases between them. This CDR3 is built from 14 residues. Germline CDR1 reads MNHEY; CDR2 reads SMNVEV (reference sequence). The CDR3 reads CASRAGSSGNTIYF. The CDR3 DNA reads as TGTGCCAGCAGGGCAGGGTCGTCCGGAAACACCATATATTTT.

The chain links TRBV7-9 to TRBJ1-5, with unresolved D. Trimming pared 5 bases from V and 0 bases from J, leaving 14 bases between. The CDR3 runs to 16 residues. Per germline, CDR1 SEHNR and CDR2 FQNEAQ (reference sequence). In DNA form, the CDR3 reads TGTGCCAGCAGCGATGGACTCGGAAATAGCAATCAGCCCCAGCATTTT. It encodes CASSDGLGNSNQPQHF.

This clone was seen a single time. The J gene is TRBJ2-5, the V gene TRBV7-2; weak D call: TRBD2 (6 bases). CDR1 is SGHTA, CDR2 FQGNSA, per germline. V was pared by 4 bases and J by 2 bases, with 20 bases between. The CDR3 extends over 17 amino acids. The CDR3: CASSWGLAVGLQETQYF. For the CDR3, the DNA is TGTGCCAGCAGCTGGGGGTTAGCGGTGGGTTTACAAGAGACCCAGTACTTC. Using reference TRBV7-2 and TRBJ2-5 for the parts outside the CDR3, the full variable domain is GAGVSQSPSNKVTEKGKDVELRCDPISGHTALYWYRQSLGQGLEFLIYFQGNSAPDKSGLPSDRFSAERTGGSVSTLTIQRTQQEDSAVYLCASSWGLAVGLQETQYFGPGTRLLVL.

In DNA, the CDR3 is TGTGCCAGCAGAGACAGGGGCGAAAAACTGTTTTTT. Protein product: CASRDRGEKLFF. The gene calls are TRBV7-2 and TRBJ1-4; 8 bases agree with TRBD1. The trim removed 6 bases at V and 8 bases at J, leaving 2 bases unmatched. Germline CDR1 and CDR2: SGHTA and FQGNSA. This CDR3 has 12 amino acids.

In its sample, this clone was seen a few times. This chain uses TRBV6-1 with TRBJ2-3; a weak D match, TRBD2 (6 bases). V gave up 1 base and J gave up 0 bases, with 8 bases separating them. The CDR3 consists of 15 residues. Germline values: CDR1 MNHNS, CDR2 SASEGT. CDR3 sequence reads: CASSEDAGSTDTQYF. Here the CDR3 DNA reads TGTGCCAGCAGTGAAGACGCGGGAAGCACAGATACGCAGTATTTT.

The V and J genes are TRBV6-5 and TRBJ1-1, with D unclear. Deletions cut 4 bases from V and 1 base from J, with 10 bases between. The length of the CDR3 is 14 residues. CDR1 and CDR2 (germline): MNHEY, SVGAGI. CDR3 loop: CASSSPTANTEAFF. The CDR3 region has the DNA TGTGCCAGCAGTTCCCCAACAGCGAACACTGAAGCTTTCTTT.

The chain couples TRBV30 to TRBJ2-3; D gene uncertain. Germline CDR1 is GTSNPN and CDR2 is SVGIG (reference sequence). The length of the CDR3 is 12 residues. The V and J ends lost 3 bases and 6 bases respectively, with 10 bases between them. The CDR3 spells CAWSVLMDTQYF. CDR3 bases: TGTGCCTGGAGCGTTTTAATGGATACGCAGTATTTT.

This clone occurred a few times. This chain links TRBV5-1 with TRBJ1-6, with D hard to call. In germline, CDR1 is SGHRS, CDR2 YFSETQ. The CDR3 extends over 16 amino acids. V was shortened by 0 bases and J by 7 bases, with 14 bases between the two germline ends. Here the CDR3 reads CASSLAPTGINSPLHF. The CDR3 DNA reads TGCGCCAGCAGCTTGGCCCCGACGGGAATCAATTCACCCCTCCACTTT.

V usage is TRBV27 and J usage is TRBJ2-3; 11 positions agree with TRBD1. Trimming removed 3 bases from V and 4 bases from J; junction bases left unmatched: 9. The V gene's germline CDR1 is MNHEY and CDR2 SMNVEV (reference sequence). The CDR3 consists of 17 residues. The CDR3 loop is CASSFIRTGGASDTQYF. The CDR3 nucleotides read TGTGCCAGCAGTTTTATAAGGACAGGGGGCGCATCAGATACGCAGTATTTT.

The chain combines TRBV7-9 with TRBJ1-1; weak D call: TRBD1 (5 bases). The V end was cut by 2 bases, the J end by 2 bases, with 9 bases between. CDR1 is SEHNR and CDR2 is FQNEAQ in the germline V gene (reference sequence). This CDR3 has 14 residues. DNA of the CDR3: TGTGCCAGCAGCTTACGGGACGGTAACACTGAAGCTTTCTTT. Translating it yields CASSLRDGNTEAFF.